This TCR beta chain appears in the sequencing data of a study of blood T cell repertoires in COVID-19. In the original processing: For nucleated cells, counts were estimated from reference gene primer amplification. Libraries were prepared by immunoSEQ multiplex PCR; TCRdb keeps only in-frame clonotypes and omits some of them. V, J and clone size derive from that table, while D and trimming were established from the DNA sequence. The sample includes more than 300,000 clones, roughly four fifths of them seen just once. CDR3 length equals 14 residues. V dropped 0 bases and J dropped 6 bases, with 12 bases sitting between them. CDR1 is SGHTS, CDR2 YDEGEE, per germline.

Sequencing was done on a sample of PBMCs or T cells enriched from blood (not recorded which). The J gene is TRBJ1-2, the V gene TRBV5-8; D remains ambiguous. The origin of this receptor is a woman aged 45-59 years who had recovered from COVID-19. The CDR3 DNA follows: TGTGCCAGCAGCTTGGGCAACTATAGAAATGGCTACACCTTC. Amino acid sequence: CASSLGNYRNGYTF.